The 9 T cell receptor beta chains in this list originate from one sample, sequenced in a study of T cells after yellow fever vaccination. TCRdb redid the calling of the 5' RACE reads with MiXCR, one entry per CDR3 protein. The sample carries a few hundred thousand distinct CDR3 sequences, less than 9% recorded once. Sequenced here: CD4+ T cells sorted from PBMCs, sampled 15 days after the yellow fever booster vaccination. The origin of the receptors is a man in his thirties or forties who received the YFV17D yellow fever vaccine.

The chain employs TRBV27 and TRBJ2-2; the D gene is possibly TRBD2 (6 bases). Germline CDR1 MNHEY, CDR2 SMNVEV (reference sequence). Trimming took off 1 base at V and 5 bases at J, with 17 bases between the two ends. The CDR3 contains 17 residues. The CDR3 bases are TGTGCCAGCAGTTTATGGTCCAGGGACTTCGGGACCGGGGAGCTGTTTTTT. Its translation: CASSLWSRDFGTGELFF.

This clonotype was observed a handful of times. J is TRBJ2-1 and V is TRBV6-5; the D gene is possibly TRBD2 (6 bases). CDR1 and CDR2 (germline): MNHEY, SVGAGI. The CDR3 length is 17 residues. Trimming removed 5 bases from V and 1 base from J, with 18 bases in between. The CDR3 DNA is TGTGCCAGCAGTCCCATCCTTACTAGCCTATCCTACAATGAGCAGTTCTTC. Translating it yields CASSPILTSLSYNEQFF.

The chain is built from TRBV30 and TRBJ2-5; TRBD1 might be the D (5 bases). V was cut by 4 bases and J by 5 bases, with 8 bases left in between. The CDR3 contains 11 residues. Germline V gives CDR1 GTSNPN, CDR2 SVGIG (reference sequence). As DNA, the CDR3 is TGTGCCTGGACCTACAGGGAGACCCAGTACTTC. It specifies CAWTYRETQYF.

This clonotype was counted between two and nine times. The CDR3 DNA sequence: TGTGCCAGCATCCCGCGGGAGAGGTCCTCCTACGAGCAGTACTTC. As protein: CASIPRERSSYEQYF. The chain carries TRBV7-8 and TRBJ2-7; 7 bases line up with TRBD2. With V trimmed by 7 bases and J by 0 bases, 9 bases remained unmatched. The length of the CDR3 is 15 residues. CDR1 is SGHVS, CDR2 FQNEAQ, per germline.

The chain has TRBV2 and TRBJ2-2; D is unclear. Trimming shortened V by 8 bases and J by 3 bases, and 7 bases separated the two germline ends. This CDR3 spans 12 amino acids. Germline V lookup: CDR1 SNHLY, CDR2 FYNNEI. CDR3 sequence reads: CASRTYTGELFF. In nucleotides, the CDR3 is TGTGCCAGCCGCACGTACACCGGGGAGCTGTTTTTT.

This clonotype was picked up a small number of times. V and J are TRBV21-1 and TRBJ1-5. TRBV21-1 is reported as a pseudogene. This CDR3 comprises 12 residues. CDR3 in amino acids: CASTPRPQPQHF. The CDR3 nucleotides read TGTGCCAGCACCCCTAGACCCCAGCCCCAGCATTTT.

The gene calls are TRBV30 and TRBJ2-5; no reliable D call. CDR3 length: 13 amino acids. The germline V and J ends were trimmed by 8 bases and 0 bases, with 13 bases remaining between them. The germline CDR1 and CDR2 sequences are GTSNPN and SVGIG (reference sequence). The CDR3 bases are TGTGCCGGGATCGCGTCTTACCAAGAGACCCAGTACTTC. This codes for CAGIASYQETQYF.

This clonotype has at least ten counts. The rearrangement links TRBV7-2 to TRBJ2-5; D not certain. The CDR3 is 14 amino acids. Germline V gene sequence: CDR1 SGHTA, CDR2 FQGNSA. V was trimmed by 5 bases and J by 1 base, leaving 11 bases between them. The CDR3 reads CASSPSLSQETQYF. The CDR3 DNA is TGTGCCAGCAGCCCTTCACTAAGCCAAGAGACCCAGTACTTC.

The table lists this clonotype with a few counts. The rearrangement links TRBV27 to TRBJ2-7; D is perhaps TRBD1 (5 bases). Germline values: CDR1 MNHEY, CDR2 SMNVEV (reference sequence). The length of the CDR3 is 11 residues. V lost 7 bases and J 7 bases, leaving 11 bases between the germline ends. CDR3 loop: CASKEAGEQYF. CDR3 sequence (DNA): TGTGCCAGCAAGGAAGCAGGGGAGCAGTACTTC.